These 7 T cell receptor beta chains were all obtained from the same sample, sequenced in a study of PD-L1 blockade in urothelial cancer. Time point specified: peripheral blood 6 weeks after treatment start. Assay used: immunoSEQ multiplex PCR; TCRdb lists only in-frame clones, some missing. The table shows more than 60,000 clones, with approximately 91% occurring only once. Sequencing used PBMCs, obtained around atezolizumab (anti-PD-L1) treatment. The receptors here all came from a man in his fifties or sixties with urothelial cancer.

The V call is TRBV5-1, the J call TRBJ1-6; possibly TRBD1 for D (5 bases). Trimming removed 1 base at V and 6 bases at J, with 11 bases between. The CDR3 sequence is 15 residues long. Germline V lookup: CDR1 SGHRS, CDR2 YFSETQ. The CDR3 sequence: CASSLWQGRNSPLHF. CDR3 DNA sequence: TGCGCCAGCAGCTTGTGGCAGGGCCGTAATTCACCCCTCCACTTT.

The CDR3 is CASSFGTGGSYEQYF. The DNA of the CDR3 is TGCGCCAGCAGCTTCGGGACAGGGGGGTCCTACGAGCAGTACTTC. The chain has TRBV5-1 and TRBJ2-7, with 11 nucleotides matching TRBD1. The V segment lost 2 bases and the J segment 1 base; nucleotides outside the gene matches: 2. The CDR3 runs 15 residues. CDR1 and CDR2 (germline): SGHRS, YFSETQ.

This chain joins TRBV6-5 and TRBJ1-2; no definite D call. Germline values: CDR1 MNHEY, CDR2 SVGAGI. This CDR3 spans 13 amino acids. The V end was cut by 10 bases, the J end by 5 bases, with 17 bases between. The DNA of the CDR3 is TGTGCCACCGGGAGAGGGCCTGAGTATGGCTACACCTTC. This codes for CATGRGPEYGYTF.

On this clone itself: The junction differs from germline at one of its ends, possibly a read error. The chain recombines TRBV7-7 with TRBJ2-2; 8 bases agree with TRBD2. This CDR3 spans 17 amino acids. The germline V gene encodes CDR1 SSHAT and CDR2 FNYEAQ (reference sequence). The CDR3 DNA sequence: TGTGCTAGCAGCCCGAGCGGGAGCCCCCTCAACACCGGGGAGCTGTTTTTT. Its protein is CASSPSGSPLNTGELFF.

The genes are TRBV10-3 and TRBJ2-5, with a weak D call TRBD2 (5 bases). The CDR3 length is 14 residues. Germline CDR1 reads ENHRY; CDR2 reads SYGVKD. Trimming removed 3 bases at V and 3 bases at J, with 11 bases between. The CDR3 bases are TGTGCCATCAGTGATCTAGCTAACAAAGAGACCCAGTACTTC. Protein sequence: CAISDLANKETQYF.

The genes are TRBV7-9 and TRBJ2-1; TRBD2 matches 13 bases. Per germline, CDR1 SEHNR and CDR2 FQNEAQ (reference sequence). The CDR3 runs 16 residues. V lost 4 bases, J lost 6 bases, and 6 bases stayed unmatched. CDR3 nucleotides: TGTGCCAGCAGCTCCCCACTAGCGGGGGGGCTCAATGAGCAGTTCTTC. Protein product: CASSSPLAGGLNEQFF.

The chain carries TRBV27 and TRBJ1-2, with D perhaps matching TRBD1 (5 bases). The germline V gene encodes CDR1 MNHEY and CDR2 SMNVEV (reference sequence). The CDR3 runs to 15 residues. V was cut by 1 base and J by 2 bases, with 11 bases left in between. CDR3: CASSLYPDTNYGYTF. The CDR3 bases are TGTGCCAGCAGTTTATACCCGGACACGAACTATGGCTACACCTTC.